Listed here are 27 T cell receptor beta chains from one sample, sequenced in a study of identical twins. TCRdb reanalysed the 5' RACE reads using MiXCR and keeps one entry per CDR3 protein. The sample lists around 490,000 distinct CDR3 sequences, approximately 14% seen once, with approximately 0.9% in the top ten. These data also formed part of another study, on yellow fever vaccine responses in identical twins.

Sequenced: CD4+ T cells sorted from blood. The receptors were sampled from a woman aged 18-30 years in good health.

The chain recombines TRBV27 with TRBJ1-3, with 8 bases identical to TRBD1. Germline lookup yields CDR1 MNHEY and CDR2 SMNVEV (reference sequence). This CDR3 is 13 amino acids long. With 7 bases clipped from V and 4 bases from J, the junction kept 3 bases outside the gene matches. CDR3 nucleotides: TGTGCCAGCACAGGGGGCGTCGGAAACACCATATATTTT. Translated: CASTGGVGNTIYF.

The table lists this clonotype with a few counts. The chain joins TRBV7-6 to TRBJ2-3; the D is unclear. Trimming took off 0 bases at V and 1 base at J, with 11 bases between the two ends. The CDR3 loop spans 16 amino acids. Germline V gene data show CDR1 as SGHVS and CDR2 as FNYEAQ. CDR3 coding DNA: TGTGCCAGCAGCTTAGCCCCGGGTTCGGGCACAGATACGCAGTATTTT. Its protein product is CASSLAPGSGTDTQYF.

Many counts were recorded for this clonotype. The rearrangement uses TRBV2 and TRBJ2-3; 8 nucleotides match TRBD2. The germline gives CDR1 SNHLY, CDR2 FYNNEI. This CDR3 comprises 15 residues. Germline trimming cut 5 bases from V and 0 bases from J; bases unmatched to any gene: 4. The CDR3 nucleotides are TGTGCCAGCAGTCCTGGACTAGCTAGCACAGATACGCAGTATTTT. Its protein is CASSPGLASTDTQYF.

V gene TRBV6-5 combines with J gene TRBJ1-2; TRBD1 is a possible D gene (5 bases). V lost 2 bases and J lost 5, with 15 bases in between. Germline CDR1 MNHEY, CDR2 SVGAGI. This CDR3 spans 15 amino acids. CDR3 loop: CASSYTPRGGYGYTF. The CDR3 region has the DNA TGTGCCAGCAGTTACACACCCCGGGGGGGGTATGGCTACACCTTC.

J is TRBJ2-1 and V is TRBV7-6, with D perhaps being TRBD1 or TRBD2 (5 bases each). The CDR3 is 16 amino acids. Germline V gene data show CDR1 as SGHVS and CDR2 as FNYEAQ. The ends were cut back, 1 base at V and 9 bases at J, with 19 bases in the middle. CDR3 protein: CASSLGSSGTRGEQFF. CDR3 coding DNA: TGTGCCAGCAGCTTAGGTTCAAGCGGAACAAGGGGTGAGCAGTTCTTC. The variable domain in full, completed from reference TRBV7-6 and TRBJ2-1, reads GAGVSQSPRYKVTKRGQDVALRCDPISGHVSLYWYRQALGQGPEFLTYFNYEAQQDKSGLPNDRFSAERPEGSISTLTIQRTEQRDSAMYRCASSLGSSGTRGEQFFGPGTRLTVL.

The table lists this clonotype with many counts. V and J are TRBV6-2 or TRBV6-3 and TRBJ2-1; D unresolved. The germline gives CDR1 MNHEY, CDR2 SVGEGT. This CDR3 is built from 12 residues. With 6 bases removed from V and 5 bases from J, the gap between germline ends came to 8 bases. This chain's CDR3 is CASRAENNEQFF. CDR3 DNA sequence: TGTGCCAGCAGAGCTGAGAACAATGAGCAGTTCTTC.

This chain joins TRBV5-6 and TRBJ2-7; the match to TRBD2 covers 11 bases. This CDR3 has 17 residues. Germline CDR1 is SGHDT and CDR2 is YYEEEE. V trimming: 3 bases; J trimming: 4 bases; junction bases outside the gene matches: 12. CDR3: CASSWGQVRLAGYEQYF. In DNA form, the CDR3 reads TGTGCCAGCAGCTGGGGACAGGTCCGACTAGCGGGATACGAGCAGTACTTC.

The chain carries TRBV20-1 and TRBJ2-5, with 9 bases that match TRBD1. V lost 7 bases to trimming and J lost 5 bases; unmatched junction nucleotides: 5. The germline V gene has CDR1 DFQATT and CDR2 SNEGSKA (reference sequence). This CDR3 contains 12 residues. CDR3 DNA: TGCAGTGTTACAGGGGGCGGGGAGACCCAGTACTTC. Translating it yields CSVTGGGETQYF.

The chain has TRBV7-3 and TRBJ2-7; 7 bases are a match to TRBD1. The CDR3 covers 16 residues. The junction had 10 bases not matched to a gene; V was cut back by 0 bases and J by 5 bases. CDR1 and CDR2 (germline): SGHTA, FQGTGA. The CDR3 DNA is TGTGCCAGCAGCTTAACCCCGGCCCAGGGGGTCAACGAGCAGTACTTC. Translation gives CASSLTPAQGVNEQYF.

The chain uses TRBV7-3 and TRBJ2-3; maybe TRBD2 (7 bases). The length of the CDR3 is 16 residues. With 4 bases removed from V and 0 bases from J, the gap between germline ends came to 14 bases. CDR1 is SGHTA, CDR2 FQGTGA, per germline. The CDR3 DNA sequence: TGTGCCAGCAGCTCCGGGCGGGGGACAAGCACAGATACGCAGTATTTT. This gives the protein CASSSGRGTSTDTQYF.

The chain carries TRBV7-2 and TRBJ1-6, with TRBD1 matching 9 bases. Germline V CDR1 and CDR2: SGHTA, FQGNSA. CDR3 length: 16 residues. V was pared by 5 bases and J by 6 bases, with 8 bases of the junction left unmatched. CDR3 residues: CASSMSDRGGNSPLHF. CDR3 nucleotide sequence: TGTGCCAGCAGCATGTCCGACAGGGGGGGTAATTCACCCCTCCACTTT.

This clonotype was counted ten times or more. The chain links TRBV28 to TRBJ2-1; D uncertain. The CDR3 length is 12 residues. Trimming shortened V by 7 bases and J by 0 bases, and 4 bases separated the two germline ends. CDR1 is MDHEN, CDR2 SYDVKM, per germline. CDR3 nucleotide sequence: TGTGCCAGCAAGAGCTCCTACAATGAGCAGTTCTTC. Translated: CASKSSYNEQFF.

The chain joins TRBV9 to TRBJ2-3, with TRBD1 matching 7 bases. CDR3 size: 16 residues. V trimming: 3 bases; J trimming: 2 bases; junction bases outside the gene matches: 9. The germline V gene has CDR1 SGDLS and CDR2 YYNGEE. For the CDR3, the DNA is TGTGCCAGCAGCGCAAATCCAGGGGGACCCACAGATACGCAGTATTTT. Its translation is CASSANPGGPTDTQYF.

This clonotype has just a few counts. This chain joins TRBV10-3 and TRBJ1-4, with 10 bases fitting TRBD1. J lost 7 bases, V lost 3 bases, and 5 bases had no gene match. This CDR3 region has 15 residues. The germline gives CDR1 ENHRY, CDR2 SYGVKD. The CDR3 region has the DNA TGTGCCATCAGTGACCCCGGGACAGGGGTTGAAAAACTGTTTTTT. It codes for CAISDPGTGVEKLFF.

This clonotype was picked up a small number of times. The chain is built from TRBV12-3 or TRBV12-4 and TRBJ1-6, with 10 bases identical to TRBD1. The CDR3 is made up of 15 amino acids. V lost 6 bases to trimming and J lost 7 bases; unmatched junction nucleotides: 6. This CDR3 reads CASRSRTGGNSPLHF. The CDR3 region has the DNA TGTGCCAGCAGATCACGGACAGGGGGGAATTCACCCCTCCACTTT.

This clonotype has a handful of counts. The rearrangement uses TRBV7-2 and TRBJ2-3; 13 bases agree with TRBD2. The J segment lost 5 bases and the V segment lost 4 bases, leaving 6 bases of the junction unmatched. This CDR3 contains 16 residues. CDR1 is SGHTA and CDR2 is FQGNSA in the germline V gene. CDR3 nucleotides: TGTGCCAGCAGCTCAGGACTAGCGGGAGCTGTAGATACGCAGTATTTT. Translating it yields CASSSGLAGAVDTQYF. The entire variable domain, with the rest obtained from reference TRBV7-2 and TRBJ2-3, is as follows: GAGVSQSPSNKVTEKGKDVELRCDPISGHTALYWYRQSLGQGLEFLIYFQGNSAPDKSGLPSDRFSAERTGGSVSTLTIQRTQQEDSAVYLCASSSGLAGAVDTQYFGPGTRLTVL.

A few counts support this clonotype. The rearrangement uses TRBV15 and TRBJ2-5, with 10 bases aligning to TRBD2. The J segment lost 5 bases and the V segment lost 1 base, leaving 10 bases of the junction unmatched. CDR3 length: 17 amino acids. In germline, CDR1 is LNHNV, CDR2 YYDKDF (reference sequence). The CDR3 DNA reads TGTGCCACCAGCAGAGCGATAAGCGGGAGGGCCTATGAGACCCAGTACTTC. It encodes CATSRAISGRAYETQYF.

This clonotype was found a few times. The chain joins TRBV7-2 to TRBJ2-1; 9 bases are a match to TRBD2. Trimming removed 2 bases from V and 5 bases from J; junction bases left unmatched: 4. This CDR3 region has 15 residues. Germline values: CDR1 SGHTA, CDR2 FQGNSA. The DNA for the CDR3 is TGTGCCAGCAGCTTAAGCGGGAGGACGGACAATGAGCAGTTCTTC. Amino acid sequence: CASSLSGRTDNEQFF. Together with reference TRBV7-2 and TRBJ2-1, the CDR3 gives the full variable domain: GAGVSQSPSNKVTEKGKDVELRCDPISGHTALYWYRQSLGQGLEFLIYFQGNSAPDKSGLPSDRFSAERTGGSVSTLTIQRTQQEDSAVYLCASSLSGRTDNEQFFGPGTRLTVL.

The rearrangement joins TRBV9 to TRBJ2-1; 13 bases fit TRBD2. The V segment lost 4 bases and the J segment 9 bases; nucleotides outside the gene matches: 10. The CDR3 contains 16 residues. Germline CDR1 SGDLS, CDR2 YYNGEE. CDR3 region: CASSFTTSGGSGEQFF. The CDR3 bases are TGTGCCAGCAGCTTTACGACTAGCGGGGGGTCGGGTGAGCAGTTCTTC. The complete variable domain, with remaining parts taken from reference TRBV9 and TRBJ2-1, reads DSGVTQTPKHLITATGQRVTLRCSPRSGDLSVYWYQQSLDQGLQFLIQYYNGEERAKGNILERFSAQQFPDLHSELNLSSLELGDSALYFCASSFTTSGGSGEQFFGPGTRLTVL.

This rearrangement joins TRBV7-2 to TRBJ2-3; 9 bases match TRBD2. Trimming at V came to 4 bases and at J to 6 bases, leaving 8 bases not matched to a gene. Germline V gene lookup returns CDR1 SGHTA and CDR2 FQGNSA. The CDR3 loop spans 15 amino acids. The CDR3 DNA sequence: TGTGCCAGCAGCTCGACCTTAGCGGGAGTGGATACGCAGTATTTT. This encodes CASSSTLAGVDTQYF.

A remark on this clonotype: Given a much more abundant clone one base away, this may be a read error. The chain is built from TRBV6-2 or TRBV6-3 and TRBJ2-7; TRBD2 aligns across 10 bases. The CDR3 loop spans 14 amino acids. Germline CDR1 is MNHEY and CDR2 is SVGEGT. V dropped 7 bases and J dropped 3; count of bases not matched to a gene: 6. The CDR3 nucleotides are TGTGCCAGCACCTCTAGCGGGAGCGGCTACGAGCAGTACTTC. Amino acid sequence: CASTSSGSGYEQYF.

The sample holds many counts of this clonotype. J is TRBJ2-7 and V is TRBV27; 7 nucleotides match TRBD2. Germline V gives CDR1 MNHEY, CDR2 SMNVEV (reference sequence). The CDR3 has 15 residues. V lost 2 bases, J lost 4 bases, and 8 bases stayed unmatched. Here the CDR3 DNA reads TGTGCCAGCAGTTTACAGGGCGGGAGTTCATACGAGCAGTACTTC. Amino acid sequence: CASSLQGGSSYEQYF.

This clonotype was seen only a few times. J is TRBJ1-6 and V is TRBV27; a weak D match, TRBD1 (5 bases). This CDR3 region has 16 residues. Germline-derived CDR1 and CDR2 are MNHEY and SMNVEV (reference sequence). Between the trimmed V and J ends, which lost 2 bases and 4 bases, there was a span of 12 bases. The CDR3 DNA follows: TGTGCCAGCAGTTTAACCTACCAGGGATATAATTCACCCCTCCACTTT. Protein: CASSLTYQGYNSPLHF.

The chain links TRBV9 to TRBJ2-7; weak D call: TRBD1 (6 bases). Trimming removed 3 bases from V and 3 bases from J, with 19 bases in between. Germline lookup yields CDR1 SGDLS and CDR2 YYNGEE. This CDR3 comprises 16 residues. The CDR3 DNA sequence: TGTGCCAGCAGCGCAGCCCAGAGAGGACAGCTCTACGAGCAGTACTTC. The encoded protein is CASSAAQRGQLYEQYF.

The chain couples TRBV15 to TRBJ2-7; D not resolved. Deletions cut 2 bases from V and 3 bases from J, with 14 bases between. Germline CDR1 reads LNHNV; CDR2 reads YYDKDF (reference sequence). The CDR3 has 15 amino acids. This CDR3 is CATSRLFDSLYEQYF. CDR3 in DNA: TGTGCCACCAGCAGACTCTTCGACTCCCTCTACGAGCAGTACTTC.

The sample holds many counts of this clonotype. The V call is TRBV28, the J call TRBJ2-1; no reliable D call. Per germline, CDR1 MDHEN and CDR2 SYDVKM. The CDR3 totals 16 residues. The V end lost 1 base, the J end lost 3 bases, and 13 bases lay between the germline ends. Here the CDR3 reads CASSLYRVSVYNEQFF. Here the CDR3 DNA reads TGTGCCAGCAGTTTATATCGAGTTTCCGTCTACAATGAGCAGTTCTTC.

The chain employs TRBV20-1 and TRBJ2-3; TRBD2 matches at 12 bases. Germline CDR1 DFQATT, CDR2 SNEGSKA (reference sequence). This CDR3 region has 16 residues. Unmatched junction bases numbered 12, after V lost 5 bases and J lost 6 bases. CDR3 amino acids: CSAEDLAGGPGDTQYF. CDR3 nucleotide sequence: TGCAGTGCTGAAGATCTAGCGGGGGGGCCAGGGGATACGCAGTATTTT.